These 11 T cell receptor beta chains share one sample of origin, sequenced in a study of blood T cell repertoires in COVID-19. The assay was immunoSEQ multiplex PCR, and TCRdb's table has in-frame clones only and misses some. The repertoire holds more than 70,000 clones, around 84% seen once, with under 45% in the top ten. The sequenced sample was peripheral blood. These receptors all stem from an older woman with acute or convalescent COVID-19.

This clone has a single count. The genes are TRBV6-6 and TRBJ1-6, with TRBD1 matching over 10 bases. J was trimmed by 8 bases and V by 7 bases; bases with no gene match: 5. This CDR3 spans 14 amino acids. Germline V CDR1 and CDR2: MNHNY, SVGAGI (reference sequence). This chain's CDR3 is CASTLGQGDSPLHF. In DNA form, the CDR3 reads TGTGCCAGCACCTTAGGACAGGGGGATTCACCCCTCCACTTT.

V gene TRBV10-2 combines with J gene TRBJ1-1; a possible D gene is TRBD1 (6 bases). The CDR3 loop spans 13 amino acids. V lost 7 bases and J lost 2, with 11 bases in between. The germline V gene encodes CDR1 WSHSY and CDR2 SAAADI. In DNA form, the CDR3 reads TGCGCCAGCACGAGGACAGAAAACACTGAAGCTTTCTTT. Translated, it gives CASTRTENTEAFF.

The V call is TRBV5-5, the J call TRBJ1-1; D is possibly TRBD1 (5 bases). CDR3 length: 15 residues. Germline values: CDR1 SGHKS, CDR2 YYEKEE (reference sequence). Deletions cut 2 bases from V and 1 base from J, with 12 bases between. The CDR3 DNA is TGTGCCAGCAGCTTAATACCGACAGAGAACACTGAAGCTTTCTTT. Translation gives CASSLIPTENTEAFF.

The table lists this clone with a few counts. The chain joins TRBV7-8 to TRBJ2-7, with 7 bases lining up with TRBD1. The CDR3 contains 15 residues. The ends lost 2 bases at V and 3 bases at J; junction bases unmatched: 7. CDR1 is SGHVS and CDR2 is FQNEAQ in the germline V gene. The CDR3 sequence is CASSLKSRGHYEQYF. CDR3 sequence (DNA): TGTGCCAGCAGCTTAAAGTCAAGGGGGCACTACGAGCAGTACTTC.

The J gene is TRBJ2-1, the V gene TRBV19, with a possible D match to TRBD2 (5 bases). The germline CDR1 and CDR2 sequences are LNHDA and SQIVND (reference sequence). The V and J ends lost 10 bases and 9 bases respectively, with 25 bases between them. The CDR3 runs to 15 residues. In DNA form, the CDR3 reads TGTGCCACCCTCCCAACGGGGTTGCCTCGGGGTGAGCAGTTCTTC. Translating gives CATLPTGLPRGEQFF.

This chain connects TRBV29-1 to TRBJ1-2; D may be TRBD1 (5 bases). The V end was cut by 0 bases, the J end by 4 bases, with 9 bases between. This CDR3 is 13 amino acids long. From germline, CDR1 is SQVTM and CDR2 ANQGSEA. In nucleotides, the CDR3 is TGCAGCGTTGAAGACAGGGTAATCTATGGCTACACCTTC. It encodes CSVEDRVIYGYTF.

This clone has only one observation. This rearrangement joins TRBV18 to TRBJ2-5; D is perhaps TRBD1 (5 bases). This CDR3 is built from 14 residues. V lost 0 bases to trimming and J lost 2 bases, with 7 bases between them. Germline V CDR1 and CDR2: KGHSH, LQKENI. The CDR3 reads CASSPPGLQETQYF. CDR3 in DNA: TGTGCCAGCTCACCACCGGGGCTACAAGAGACCCAGTACTTC.

CDR3 in DNA: TGCGCCAGCAGCCAAACAGGGCTCCGGGAGCTGTTTTTT. This codes for CASSQTGLRELFF. This chain uses TRBV4-1 with TRBJ2-2, with a weak D call TRBD1 (6 bases). This CDR3 region has 13 residues. V was trimmed by 2 bases and J by 9 bases, leaving 10 bases between them. From germline, CDR1 is MGHRA and CDR2 YSYEKL.

This clone was seen only a few times. The sample contains more than one DNA sequence encoding this CDR3. The chain couples TRBV3-1 (or the pseudogene TRBV3-2) to TRBJ2-5, with 7 bases identical to TRBD1. Germline V gene sequence: CDR1 LGHDT, CDR2 YNNKEL (reference sequence). V dropped 0 bases and J dropped 4; count of bases not matched to a gene: 5. The CDR3 contains 15 residues. The CDR3, as DNA: TGTGCCAGCAGCCAAGATAGGGACAGCGGAGAGACCCAGTACTTC. It yields the protein CASSQDRDSGETQYF.

This chain uses TRBV2 with TRBJ1-3; D is uncertain. CDR1 and CDR2 (germline): SNHLY, FYNNEI. Trimming took 7 bases from V and 2 from J, leaving 3 bases between them. This CDR3 has 11 amino acids. The DNA for the CDR3 is TGTGCCAGCACTGCTGGAAACACCATATATTTT. Translated, it gives CASTAGNTIYF.

This clone was found once. The rearrangement joins TRBV27 to TRBJ1-6, with TRBD1 matching 8 bases. With 7 bases clipped from V and 6 bases from J, the junction kept 5 bases outside the gene matches. CDR1 is MNHEY, CDR2 SMNVEV, per germline (reference sequence). CDR3 length equals 14 residues. In DNA, the CDR3 is TGTGCCAGCAACAGGGGGAACTTTAATTCACCCCTCCACTTT. It translates to CASNRGNFNSPLHF.